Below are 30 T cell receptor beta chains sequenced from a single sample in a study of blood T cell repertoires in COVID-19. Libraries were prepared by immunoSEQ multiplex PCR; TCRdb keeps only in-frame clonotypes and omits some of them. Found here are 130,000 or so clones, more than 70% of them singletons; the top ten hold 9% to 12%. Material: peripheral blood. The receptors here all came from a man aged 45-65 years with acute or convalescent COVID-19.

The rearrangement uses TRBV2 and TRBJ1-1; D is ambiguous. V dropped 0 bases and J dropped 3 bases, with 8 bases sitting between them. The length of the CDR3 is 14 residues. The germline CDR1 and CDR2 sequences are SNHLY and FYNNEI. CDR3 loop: CASSEAGFDTEAFF. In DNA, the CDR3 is TGTGCCAGCAGTGAAGCGGGCTTTGACACTGAAGCTTTCTTT.

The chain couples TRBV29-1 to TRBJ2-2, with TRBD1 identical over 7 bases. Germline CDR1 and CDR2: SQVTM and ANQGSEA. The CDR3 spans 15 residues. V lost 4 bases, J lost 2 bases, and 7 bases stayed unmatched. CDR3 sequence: CSVGNRDSNTGELFF. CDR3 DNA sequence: TGCAGCGTTGGGAACCGGGACAGCAACACCGGGGAGCTGTTTTTT.

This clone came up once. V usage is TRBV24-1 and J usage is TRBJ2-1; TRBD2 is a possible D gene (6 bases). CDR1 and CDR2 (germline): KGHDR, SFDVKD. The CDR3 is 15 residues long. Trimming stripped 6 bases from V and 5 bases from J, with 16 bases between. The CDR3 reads CATSPRVAVNNEQFF. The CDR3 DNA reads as TGTGCCACCAGTCCCAGGGTAGCGGTGAACAATGAGCAGTTCTTC.

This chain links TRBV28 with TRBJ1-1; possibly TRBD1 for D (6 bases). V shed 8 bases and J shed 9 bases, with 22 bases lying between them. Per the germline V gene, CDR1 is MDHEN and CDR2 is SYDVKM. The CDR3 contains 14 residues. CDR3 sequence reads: CASLLFGAQGKAFF. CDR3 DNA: TGTGCCAGCCTCCTCTTCGGGGCTCAGGGGAAAGCTTTCTTT.

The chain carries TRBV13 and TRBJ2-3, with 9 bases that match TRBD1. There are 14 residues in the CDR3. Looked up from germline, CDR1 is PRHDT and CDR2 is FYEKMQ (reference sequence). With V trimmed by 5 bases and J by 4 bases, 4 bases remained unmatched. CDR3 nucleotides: TGTGCCAGCAGCGCCCGACAGGGGGCAGATACGCAGTATTTT. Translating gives CASSARQGADTQYF. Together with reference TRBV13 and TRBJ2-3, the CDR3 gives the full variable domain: AAGVIQSPRHLIKEKRETATLKCYPIPRHDTVYWYQQGPGQDPQFLISFYEKMQSDKGSIPDRFSAQQFSDYHSELNMSSLELGDSALYFCASSARQGADTQYFGPGTRLTVL.

CDR3 coding DNA: TGTGCCAGCAGCCTTACAGGGGGCTTCTATGGCTACACCTTC. It is translated as CASSLTGGFYGYTF. This sequence joins TRBV7-2 and TRBJ1-2, with 9 bases that match TRBD1. The germline CDR1 and CDR2 sequences are SGHTA and FQGNSA. CDR3 length: 14 residues. The V segment lost 5 bases and the J segment 4 bases; nucleotides outside the gene matches: 5.

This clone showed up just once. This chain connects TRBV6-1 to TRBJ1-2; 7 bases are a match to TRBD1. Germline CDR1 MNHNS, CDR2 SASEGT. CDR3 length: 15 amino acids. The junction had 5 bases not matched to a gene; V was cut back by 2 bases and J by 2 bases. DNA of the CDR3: TGTGCCAGCAGTGAAAGGGGGCGCGGAAACTATGGCTACACCTTC. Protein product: CASSERGRGNYGYTF.

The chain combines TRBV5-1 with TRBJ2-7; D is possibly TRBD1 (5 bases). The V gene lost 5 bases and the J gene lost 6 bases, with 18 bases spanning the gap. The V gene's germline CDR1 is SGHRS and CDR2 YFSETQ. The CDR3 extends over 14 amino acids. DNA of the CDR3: TGCGCCAGCAGTTTTATGGTGGGGCAAGCCGAGCAGTACTTC. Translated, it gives CASSFMVGQAEQYF.

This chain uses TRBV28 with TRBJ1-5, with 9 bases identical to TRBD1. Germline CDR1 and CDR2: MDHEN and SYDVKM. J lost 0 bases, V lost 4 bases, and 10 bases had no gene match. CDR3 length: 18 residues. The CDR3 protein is CASSSQTGGGYSNQPQHF. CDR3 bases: TGTGCCAGCAGTTCGCAAACAGGGGGCGGTTATAGCAATCAGCCCCAGCATTTT.

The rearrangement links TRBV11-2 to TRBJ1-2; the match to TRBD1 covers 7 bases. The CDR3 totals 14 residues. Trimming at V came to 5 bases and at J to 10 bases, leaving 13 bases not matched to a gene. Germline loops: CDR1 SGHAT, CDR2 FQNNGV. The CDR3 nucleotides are TGTGCCAGCAGCCCGTTGACAGGGAGTCGCCTCTACACCTTC. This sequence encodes CASSPLTGSRLYTF. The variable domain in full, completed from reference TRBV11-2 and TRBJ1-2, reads EAGVAQSPRYKIIEKRQSVAFWCNPISGHATLYWYQQILGQGPKLLIQFQNNGVVDDSQLPKDRFSAERLKGVDSTLKIQPAKLEDSAVYLCASSPLTGSRLYTFGSGTRLTVV.

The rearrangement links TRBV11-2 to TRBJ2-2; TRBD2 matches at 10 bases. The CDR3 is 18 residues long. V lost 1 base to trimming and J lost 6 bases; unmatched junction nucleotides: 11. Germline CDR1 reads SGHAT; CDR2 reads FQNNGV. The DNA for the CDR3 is TGTGCCAGCAGCTTAGTACTAGCGGGATACCTGCGAGCCGGGGAGCTGTTTTTT. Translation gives CASSLVLAGYLRAGELFF.

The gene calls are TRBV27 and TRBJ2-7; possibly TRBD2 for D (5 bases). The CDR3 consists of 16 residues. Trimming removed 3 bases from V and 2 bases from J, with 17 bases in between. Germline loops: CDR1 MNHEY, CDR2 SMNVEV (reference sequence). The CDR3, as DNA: TGTGCCAGCAGTTTGGTCCTCACGAGGGTAGCCTACGAGCAGTACTTC. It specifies CASSLVLTRVAYEQYF.

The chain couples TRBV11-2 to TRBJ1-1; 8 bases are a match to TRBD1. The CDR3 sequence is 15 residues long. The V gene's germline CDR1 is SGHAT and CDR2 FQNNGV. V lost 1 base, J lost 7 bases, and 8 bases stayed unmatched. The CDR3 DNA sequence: TGTGCCAGCAGCTTAGCAACAGGGGGAATTGGTGAAGCTTTCTTT. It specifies CASSLATGGIGEAFF.

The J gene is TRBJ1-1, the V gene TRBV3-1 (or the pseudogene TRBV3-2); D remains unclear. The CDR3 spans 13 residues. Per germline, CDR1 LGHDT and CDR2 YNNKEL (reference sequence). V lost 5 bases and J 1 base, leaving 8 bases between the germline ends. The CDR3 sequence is CASSLSGNTEAFF. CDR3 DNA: TGTGCCAGCAGCTTATCAGGGAACACTGAAGCTTTCTTT.

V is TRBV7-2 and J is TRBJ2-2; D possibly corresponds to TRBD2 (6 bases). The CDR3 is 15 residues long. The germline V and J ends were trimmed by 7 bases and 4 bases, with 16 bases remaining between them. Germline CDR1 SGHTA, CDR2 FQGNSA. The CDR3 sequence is CASTLRELGTGELFF. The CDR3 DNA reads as TGTGCCAGCACCCTCCGGGAGTTAGGCACCGGGGAGCTGTTTTTT.

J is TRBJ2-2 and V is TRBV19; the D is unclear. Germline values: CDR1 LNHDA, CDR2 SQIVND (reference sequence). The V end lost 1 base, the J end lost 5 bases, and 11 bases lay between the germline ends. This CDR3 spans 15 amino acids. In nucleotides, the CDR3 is TGTGCCAGTAGTATAGTAGTTAGTGAAACCGGGGAGCTGTTTTTT. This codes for CASSIVVSETGELFF.

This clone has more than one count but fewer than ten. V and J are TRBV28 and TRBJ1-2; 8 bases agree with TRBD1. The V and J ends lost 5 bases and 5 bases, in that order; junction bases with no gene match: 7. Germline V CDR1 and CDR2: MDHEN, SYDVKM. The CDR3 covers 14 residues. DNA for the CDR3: TGTGCCAGCAGTCCTCCAGGGGGCGCTTATGGCTACACCTTC. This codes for CASSPPGGAYGYTF.

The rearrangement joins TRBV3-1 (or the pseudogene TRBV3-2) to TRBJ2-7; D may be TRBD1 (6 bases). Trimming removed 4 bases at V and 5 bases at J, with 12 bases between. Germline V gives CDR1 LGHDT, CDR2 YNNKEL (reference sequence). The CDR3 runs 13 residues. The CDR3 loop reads CASSRQRGNEQYF. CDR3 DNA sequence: TGTGCCAGCAGCCGACAGAGGGGGAACGAGCAGTACTTC.

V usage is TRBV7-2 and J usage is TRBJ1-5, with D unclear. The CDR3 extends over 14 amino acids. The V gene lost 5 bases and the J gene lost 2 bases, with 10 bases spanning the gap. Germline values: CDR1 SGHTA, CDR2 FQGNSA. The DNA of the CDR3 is TGTGCCAGCAGCCTAAAATCGGGCAATCAGCCCCAGCATTTT. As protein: CASSLKSGNQPQHF.

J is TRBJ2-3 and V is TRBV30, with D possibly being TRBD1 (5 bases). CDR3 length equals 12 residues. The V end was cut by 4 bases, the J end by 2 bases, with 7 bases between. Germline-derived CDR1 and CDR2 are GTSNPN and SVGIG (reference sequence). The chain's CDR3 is CAWKQDTDTQYF. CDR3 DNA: TGTGCCTGGAAACAGGACACAGATACGCAGTATTTT.

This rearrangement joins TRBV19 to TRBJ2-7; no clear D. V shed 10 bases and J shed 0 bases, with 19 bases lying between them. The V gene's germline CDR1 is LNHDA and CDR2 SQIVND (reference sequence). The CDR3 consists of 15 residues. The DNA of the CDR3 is TGTGCCACCGAACCCAACTTCCGGAGCTCCTACGAGCAGTACTTC. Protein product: CATEPNFRSSYEQYF. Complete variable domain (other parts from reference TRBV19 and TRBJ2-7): DGGITQSPKYLFRKEGQNVTLSCEQNLNHDAMYWYRQDPGQGLRLIYYSQIVNDFQKGDIAEGYSVSREKKESFPLTVTSAQKNPTAFYLCATEPNFRSSYEQYFGPGTRLTVT.

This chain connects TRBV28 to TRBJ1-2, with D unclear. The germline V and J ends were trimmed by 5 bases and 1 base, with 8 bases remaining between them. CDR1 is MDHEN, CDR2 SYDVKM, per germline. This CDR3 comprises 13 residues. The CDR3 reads CASSRGINYGYTF. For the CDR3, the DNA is TGTGCCAGCAGTCGGGGTATTAACTATGGCTACACCTTC.

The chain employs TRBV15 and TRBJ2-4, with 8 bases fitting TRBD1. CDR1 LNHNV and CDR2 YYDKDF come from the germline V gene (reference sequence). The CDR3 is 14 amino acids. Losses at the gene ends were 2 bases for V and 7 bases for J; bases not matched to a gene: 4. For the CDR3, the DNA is TGTGCCACCAGCAGATCTACAGGGGGGAACATTCAGTACTTC. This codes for CATSRSTGGNIQYF. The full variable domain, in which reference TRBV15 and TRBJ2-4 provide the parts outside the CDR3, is DAMVIQNPRYQVTQFGKPVTLSCSQTLNHNVMYWYQQKSSQAPKLLFHYYDKDFNNEADTPDNFQSRRPNTSFCFLDIRSPGLGDTAMYLCATSRSTGGNIQYFGAGTRLSVL.

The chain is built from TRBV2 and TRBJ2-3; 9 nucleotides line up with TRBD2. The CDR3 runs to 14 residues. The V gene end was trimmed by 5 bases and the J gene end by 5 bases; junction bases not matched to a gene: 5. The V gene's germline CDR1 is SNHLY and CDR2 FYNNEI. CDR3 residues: CASSIAGAEDTQYF. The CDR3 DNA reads TGTGCCAGCAGTATAGCGGGGGCGGAAGATACGCAGTATTTT.

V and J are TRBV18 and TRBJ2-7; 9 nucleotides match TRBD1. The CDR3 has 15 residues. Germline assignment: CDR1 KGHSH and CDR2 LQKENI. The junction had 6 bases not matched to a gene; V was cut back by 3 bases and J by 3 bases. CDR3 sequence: CASSPLTGQGYEQYF. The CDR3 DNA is TGTGCCAGCTCACCCCTCACGGGACAGGGCTACGAGCAGTACTTC.

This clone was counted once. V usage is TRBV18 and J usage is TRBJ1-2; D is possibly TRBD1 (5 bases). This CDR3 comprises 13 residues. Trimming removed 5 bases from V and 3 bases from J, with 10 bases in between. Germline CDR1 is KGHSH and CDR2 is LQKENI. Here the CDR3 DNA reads TGTGCCAGCTCAGGTGGCAGGGACTATGGCTACACCTTC. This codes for CASSGGRDYGYTF.

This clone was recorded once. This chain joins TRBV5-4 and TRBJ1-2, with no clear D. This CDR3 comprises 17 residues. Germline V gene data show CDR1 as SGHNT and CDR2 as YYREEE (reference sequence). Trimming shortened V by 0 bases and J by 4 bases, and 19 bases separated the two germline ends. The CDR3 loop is CASSLGIDTSMTYGYTF. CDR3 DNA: TGTGCCAGCAGCTTGGGAATCGACACCTCCATGACCTATGGCTACACCTTC. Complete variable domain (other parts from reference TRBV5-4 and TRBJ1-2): ETGVTQSPTHLIKTRGQQVTLRCSSQSGHNTVSWYQQALGQGPQFIFQYYREEENGRGNFPPRFSGLQFPNYSSELNVNALELDDSALYLCASSLGIDTSMTYGYTFGSGTRLTVV.

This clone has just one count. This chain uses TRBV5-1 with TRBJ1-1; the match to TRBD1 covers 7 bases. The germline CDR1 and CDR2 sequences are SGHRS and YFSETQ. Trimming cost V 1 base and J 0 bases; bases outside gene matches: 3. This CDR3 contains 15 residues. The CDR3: CASSLFDRVNTEAFF. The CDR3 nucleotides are TGCGCCAGCAGCTTGTTCGACAGGGTGAACACTGAAGCTTTCTTT.

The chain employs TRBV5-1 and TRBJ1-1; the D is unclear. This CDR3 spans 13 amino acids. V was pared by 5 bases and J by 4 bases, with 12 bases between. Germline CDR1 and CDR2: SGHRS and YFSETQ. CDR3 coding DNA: TGCGCCAGCAGGCCCGGGAGCGGCACTGAAGCTTTCTTT. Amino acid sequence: CASRPGSGTEAFF.

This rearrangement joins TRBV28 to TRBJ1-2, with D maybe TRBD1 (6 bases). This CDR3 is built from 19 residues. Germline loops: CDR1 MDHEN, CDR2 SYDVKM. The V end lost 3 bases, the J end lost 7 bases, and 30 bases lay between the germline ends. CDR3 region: CASSFLGGLSGGRGSGYTF. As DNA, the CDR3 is TGTGCCAGCAGTTTTTTGGGTGGCCTCAGCGGGGGGCGAGGGTCTGGCTACACCTTC.